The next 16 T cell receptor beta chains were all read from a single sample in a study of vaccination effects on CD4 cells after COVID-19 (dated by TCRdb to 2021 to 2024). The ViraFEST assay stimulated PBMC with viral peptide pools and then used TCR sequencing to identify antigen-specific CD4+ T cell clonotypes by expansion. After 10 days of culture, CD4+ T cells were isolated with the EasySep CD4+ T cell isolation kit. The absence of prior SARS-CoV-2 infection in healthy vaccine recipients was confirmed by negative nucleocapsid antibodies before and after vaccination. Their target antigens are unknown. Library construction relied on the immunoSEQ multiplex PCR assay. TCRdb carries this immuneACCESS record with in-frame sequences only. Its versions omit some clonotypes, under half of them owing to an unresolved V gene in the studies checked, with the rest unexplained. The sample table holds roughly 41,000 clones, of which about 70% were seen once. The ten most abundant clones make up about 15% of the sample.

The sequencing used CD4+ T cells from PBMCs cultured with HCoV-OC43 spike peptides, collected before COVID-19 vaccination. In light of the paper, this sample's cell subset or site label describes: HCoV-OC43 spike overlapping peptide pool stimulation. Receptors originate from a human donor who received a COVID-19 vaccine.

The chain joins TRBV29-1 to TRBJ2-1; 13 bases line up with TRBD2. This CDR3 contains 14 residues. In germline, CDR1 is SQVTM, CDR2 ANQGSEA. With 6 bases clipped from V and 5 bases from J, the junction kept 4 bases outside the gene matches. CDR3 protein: CSVSGLAGDNEQFF. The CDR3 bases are TGCAGCGTCTCCGGACTAGCGGGAGACAATGAGCAGTTCTTC.

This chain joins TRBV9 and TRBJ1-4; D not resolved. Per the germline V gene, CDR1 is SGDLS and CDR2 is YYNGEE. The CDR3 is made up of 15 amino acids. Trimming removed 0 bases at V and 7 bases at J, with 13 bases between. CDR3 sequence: CASSVGVALGEKLFF. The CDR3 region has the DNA TGTGCCAGCAGCGTAGGAGTGGCCCTGGGTGAAAAACTGTTTTTT.

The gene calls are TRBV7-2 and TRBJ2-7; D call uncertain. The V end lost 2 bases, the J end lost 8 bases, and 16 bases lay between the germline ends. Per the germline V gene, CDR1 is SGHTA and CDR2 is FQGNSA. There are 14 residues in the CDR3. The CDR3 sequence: CASSLTAPLKQQYF. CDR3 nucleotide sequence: TGTGCCAGCAGCTTAACGGCCCCCCTAAAACAGCAGTACTTC.

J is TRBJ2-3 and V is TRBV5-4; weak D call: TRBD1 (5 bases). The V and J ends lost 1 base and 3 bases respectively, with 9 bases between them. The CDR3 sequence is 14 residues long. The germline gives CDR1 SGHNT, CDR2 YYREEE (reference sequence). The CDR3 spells CASSLQGATDTQYF. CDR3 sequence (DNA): TGTGCCAGCAGCTTGCAAGGGGCTACAGATACGCAGTATTTT.

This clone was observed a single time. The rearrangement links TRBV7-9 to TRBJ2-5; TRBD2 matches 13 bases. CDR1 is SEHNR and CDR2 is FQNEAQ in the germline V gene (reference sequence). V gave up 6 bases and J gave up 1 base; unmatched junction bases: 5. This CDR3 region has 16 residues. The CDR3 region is CASRSGLAGVQETQYF. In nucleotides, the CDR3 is TGTGCCAGCAGATCTGGACTAGCGGGGGTCCAAGAGACCCAGTACTTC. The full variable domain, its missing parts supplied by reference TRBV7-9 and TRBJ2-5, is DTGVSQNPRHKITKRGQNVTFRCDPISEHNRLYWYRQTLGQGPEFLTYFQNEAQLEKSRLLSDRFSAERPKGSFSTLEIQRTEQGDSAMYLCASRSGLAGVQETQYFGPGTRLLVL.

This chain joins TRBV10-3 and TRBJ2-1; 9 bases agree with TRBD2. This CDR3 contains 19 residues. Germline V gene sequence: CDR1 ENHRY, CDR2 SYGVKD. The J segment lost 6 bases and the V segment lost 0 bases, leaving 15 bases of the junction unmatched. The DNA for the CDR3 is TGTGCCATCAGTGAGTCGGGGGTTTTCTTAGCGGGAGTTCGCAATGAGCAGTTCTTC. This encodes CAISESGVFLAGVRNEQFF.

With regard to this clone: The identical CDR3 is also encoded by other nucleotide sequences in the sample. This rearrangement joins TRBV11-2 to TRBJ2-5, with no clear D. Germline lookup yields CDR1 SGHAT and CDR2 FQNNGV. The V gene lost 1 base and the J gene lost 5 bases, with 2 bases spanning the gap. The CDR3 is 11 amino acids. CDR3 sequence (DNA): TGTGCCAGCAGCTTAGGGGAGACCCAGTACTTC. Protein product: CASSLGETQYF.

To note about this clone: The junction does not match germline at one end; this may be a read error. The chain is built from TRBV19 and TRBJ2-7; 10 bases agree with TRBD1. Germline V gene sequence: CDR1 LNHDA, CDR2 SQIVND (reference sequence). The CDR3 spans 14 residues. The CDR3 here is CASSRQGASDEQYF. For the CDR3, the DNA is TGTGCCAGTAGCAGACAGGGGGCCTCCGACGAGCAGTACTTC.

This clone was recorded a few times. For the CDR3, the DNA is TGTGCCAGCTCACCTCAGGGATTTGGTACAGAGACCCAGTACTTC. Translation: CASSPQGFGTETQYF. The J gene is TRBJ2-5, the V gene TRBV18; possible D gene TRBD1, 5 bases. Between the trimmed V and J ends, which lost 3 bases and 4 bases, there was a span of 15 bases. Germline-derived CDR1 and CDR2 are KGHSH and LQKENI. This CDR3 has 15 residues. The full variable domain, completed using reference TRBV18 and TRBJ2-5, is NAGVMQNPRHLVRRRGQEARLRCSPMKGHSHVYWYRQLPEEGLKFMVYLQKENIIDESGMPKERFSAEFPKEGPSILRIQQVVRGDSAAYFCASSPQGFGTETQYFGPGTRLLVL.

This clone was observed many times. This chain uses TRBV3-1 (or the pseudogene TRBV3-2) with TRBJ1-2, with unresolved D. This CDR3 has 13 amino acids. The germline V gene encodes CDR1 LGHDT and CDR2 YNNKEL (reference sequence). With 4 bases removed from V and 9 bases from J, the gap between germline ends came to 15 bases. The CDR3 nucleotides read TGTGCCAGCAGCCTTGAAAACAAGCGGTGCTACACCTTC. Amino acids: CASSLENKRCYTF.

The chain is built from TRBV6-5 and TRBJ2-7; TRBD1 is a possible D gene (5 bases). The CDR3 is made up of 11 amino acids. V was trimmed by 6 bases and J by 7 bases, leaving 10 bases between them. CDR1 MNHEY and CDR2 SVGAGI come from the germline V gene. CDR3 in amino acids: CASRTVGEQYF. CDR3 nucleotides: TGTGCCAGCAGGACAGTAGGGGAGCAGTACTTC.

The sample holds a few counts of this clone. CDR3: CASSLSGIQPQHF. CDR3 sequence (DNA): TGTGCCAGCAGCTTGTCGGGGATTCAGCCCCAGCATTTT. This rearrangement joins TRBV7-9 to TRBJ1-5; D uncertain. Per the germline V gene, CDR1 is SEHNR and CDR2 is FQNEAQ (reference sequence). The CDR3 totals 13 residues. Trimming left V 3 bases short and J 6 bases short, with 9 bases between.

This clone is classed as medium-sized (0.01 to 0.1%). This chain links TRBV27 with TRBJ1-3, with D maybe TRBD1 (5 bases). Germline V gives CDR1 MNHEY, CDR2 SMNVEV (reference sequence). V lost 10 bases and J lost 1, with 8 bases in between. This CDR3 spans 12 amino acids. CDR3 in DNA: TGTGCCACCCAGGGTTCTGGAAACACCATATATTTT. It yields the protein CATQGSGNTIYF.

CDR3 DNA sequence: TGTGCCAGCAGCTTAGCTGGGGTGATGAACACTGAAGCTTTCTTT. Translation gives CASSLAGVMNTEAFF. The chain is built from TRBV5-6 and TRBJ1-1; D remains unclear. The germline V gene encodes CDR1 SGHDT and CDR2 YYEEEE. This CDR3 is 15 amino acids long. Trimming removed 2 bases at V and 0 bases at J, with 11 bases between.

Here the CDR3 reads CASSRQGGTIYF. CDR3 DNA sequence: TGTGCCAGCAGTCGACAGGGCGGCACCATATATTTT. The V gene is TRBV12-3 or TRBV12-4, the J gene TRBJ1-3; 7 bases align to TRBD1. Unmatched junction bases numbered 4, after V lost 5 bases and J lost 9 bases. The CDR3 covers 12 residues.

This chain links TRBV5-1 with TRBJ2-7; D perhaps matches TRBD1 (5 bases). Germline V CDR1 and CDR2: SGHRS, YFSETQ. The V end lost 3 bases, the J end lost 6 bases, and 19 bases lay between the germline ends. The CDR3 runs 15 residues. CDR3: CASSYRGRVGREQYF. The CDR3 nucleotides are TGCGCCAGCAGCTATAGGGGCAGGGTTGGTCGCGAGCAGTACTTC.